These 16 T cell receptor beta chains were all obtained from the same sample, sequenced in a study of blood T cell repertoires in COVID-19. Produced via immunoSEQ multiplex PCR; TCRdb's table is partial and in-frame only. The data show almost 250,000 clones, with about 89% seen just once and 1.5% to 2% held by the top ten. Sample: peripheral blood. All receptors derive from a woman in her sixties or seventies who had recovered from COVID-19.

This clone has only one observation. CDR3 region: CASRRETGGAGNTIYF. Here the CDR3 DNA reads TGTGCCAGCAGACGAGAAACAGGGGGCGCTGGAAACACCATATATTTT. This sequence joins TRBV27 and TRBJ1-3, with TRBD1 identical over 9 bases. This CDR3 spans 16 amino acids. Germline assignment: CDR1 MNHEY and CDR2 SMNVEV (reference sequence). V shed 6 bases, J shed 2 bases, and the junction held 8 bases outside the gene matches.

The chain combines TRBV20-1 with TRBJ2-5, with 9 bases lining up with TRBD1. Germline V gene data show CDR1 as DFQATT and CDR2 as SNEGSKA (reference sequence). V lost 3 bases to trimming and J lost 2 bases; unmatched junction nucleotides: 13. The CDR3 totals 17 residues. CDR3 amino acids: CSASPGTGKLGQETQYF. The CDR3 coding sequence is TGCAGTGCTAGTCCCGGGACAGGGAAGCTGGGGCAAGAGACCCAGTACTTC.

V and J are TRBV4-1 and TRBJ1-1; D is unclear. Germline V gene sequence: CDR1 MGHRA, CDR2 YSYEKL. V lost 4 bases to trimming and J lost 6 bases, with 18 bases between them. This CDR3 has 15 amino acids. The CDR3 region has the DNA TGCGCCAGCAGCCGAGAGATTCGTGGAGGAGCTGAAGCTTTCTTT. This codes for CASSREIRGGAEAFF.

The V call is TRBV6-2 or TRBV6-3, the J call TRBJ2-7, with 9 positions matching TRBD1. V shed 5 bases and J 6 bases; nucleotides not matched to a gene: 26. The CDR3 has 20 amino acids. Germline CDR1 MNHEY, CDR2 SVGEGT. CDR3 in amino acids: CASSRAVWGQGPPRHSEQYF. DNA of the CDR3: TGTGCCAGCAGTCGGGCCGTATGGGGACAGGGACCACCTCGGCACTCCGAGCAGTACTTC.

A remark on this clone: At the DNA level, this CDR3 is encoded by other sequences in the same sample as well. The chain recombines TRBV5-6 with TRBJ2-1; 7 bases map to TRBD2. The CDR3 runs to 15 residues. Germline-derived CDR1 and CDR2 are SGHDT and YYEEEE. The V and J ends lost 0 bases and 1 base, in that order; junction bases with no gene match: 1. CDR3 residues: CASSLGGGSYNEQFF. The DNA of the CDR3 is TGTGCCAGCAGCTTGGGCGGGGGATCCTACAATGAGCAGTTCTTC.

This clone occurred once. This rearrangement joins TRBV4-1 to TRBJ1-4; D is ambiguous. The V end was cut by 0 bases, the J end by 14 bases, with 13 bases between. The CDR3 contains 13 residues. Germline assignment: CDR1 MGHRA and CDR2 YSYEKL. CDR3 sequence reads: CASSQEIRRVLFF. CDR3 bases: TGCGCCAGCAGCCAAGAGATACGGCGGGTGCTGTTTTTT.

The V gene is TRBV4-1, the J gene TRBJ1-2; 7 bases match TRBD1. This CDR3 comprises 15 residues. V was pared by 3 bases and J by 4 bases, with 8 bases of the junction left unmatched. In germline, CDR1 is MGHRA, CDR2 YSYEKL. The CDR3 DNA is TGCGCCAGCAGCCAGTCAGGGGGGCGGTCCTATGGCTACACCTTC. Amino acid sequence: CASSQSGGRSYGYTF.

This clone was counted once. The V and J genes are TRBV5-4 and TRBJ1-2, with D maybe TRBD1 (6 bases). Per the germline V gene, CDR1 is SGHNT and CDR2 is YYREEE (reference sequence). The CDR3 runs 16 residues. With 4 bases removed from V and 5 bases from J, the gap between germline ends came to 21 bases. The CDR3 coding sequence is TGTGCCAGCAGCGTCGGGTTACCCGAAGGGGGTTATGGCTACACCTTC. Translating it yields CASSVGLPEGGYGYTF.

This chain joins TRBV20-1 and TRBJ1-5; no firm D call. The germline V and J ends were trimmed by 6 bases and 5 bases, with 11 bases remaining between them. The CDR3 is 12 residues long. Germline lookup yields CDR1 DFQATT and CDR2 SNEGSKA (reference sequence). The CDR3 coding sequence is TGCAGTGCCAGTGGGCTCTATCAGCCCCAGCATTTT. Amino acid sequence: CSASGLYQPQHF.

This clone has more than one count but fewer than ten. V gene TRBV2 combines with J gene TRBJ2-7, with TRBD1 as a possible D gene (5 bases). V shed 4 bases and J shed 4 bases, with 14 bases lying between them. Germline V lookup: CDR1 SNHLY, CDR2 FYNNEI. The CDR3 is 14 residues long. CDR3 DNA: TGTGCCAGCAGTGTCCCCTTGGGGCGATACGAGCAGTACTTC. As protein: CASSVPLGRYEQYF.

The genes are TRBV11-3 and TRBJ2-1, with D perhaps TRBD1 (6 bases). Germline loops: CDR1 SGHNT, CDR2 YENEEA. Trimming shortened V by 4 bases and J by 7 bases, and 14 bases separated the two germline ends. The CDR3 loop spans 14 amino acids. CDR3 nucleotides: TGTGCCAGCAGCTCAATACAGGGCCCGAATGAGCAGTTCTTC. The encoded protein is CASSSIQGPNEQFF. The complete variable domain, with remaining parts taken from reference TRBV11-3 and TRBJ2-1, reads EAGVVQSPRYKIIEKKQPVAFWCNPISGHNTLYWYLQNLGQGPELLIRYENEEAVDDSQLPKDRFSAERLKGVDSTLKIQPAELGDSAVYLCASSSIQGPNEQFFGPGTRLTVL.

This rearrangement joins TRBV7-2 to TRBJ2-4; TRBD1 agrees at 9 bases. The CDR3 is 14 residues long. The germline V gene has CDR1 SGHTA and CDR2 FQGNSA. Trimming at V came to 5 bases and at J to 5 bases, leaving 4 bases not matched to a gene. CDR3 loop: CASSPQGAQNIQYF. The CDR3 DNA sequence: TGTGCCAGCAGCCCACAGGGGGCCCAAAACATTCAGTACTTC.

This chain joins TRBV5-6 and TRBJ1-2, with 12 bases aligning to TRBD1. CDR1 is SGHDT, CDR2 YYEEEE, per germline. V was pared by 3 bases and J by 7 bases, with 10 bases of the junction left unmatched. CDR3 length: 16 residues. In DNA form, the CDR3 reads TGTGCCAGCAGCTACGGCCGGGACAGGGGGCGGGGTGGCTACACCTTC. Translating it yields CASSYGRDRGRGGYTF.

The chain links TRBV6-5 to TRBJ2-7; the D gene is possibly TRBD2 (7 bases). This CDR3 is built from 16 residues. V was shortened by 2 bases and J by 2 bases, with 16 bases between the two germline ends. Germline-derived CDR1 and CDR2 are MNHEY and SVGAGI. In DNA form, the CDR3 reads TGTGCCAGCAGTTACGGTGTAGGGGGGGGCCCCTACGAGCAGTACTTC. Its protein is CASSYGVGGGPYEQYF.

The chain recombines TRBV3-1 (or the pseudogene TRBV3-2) with TRBJ1-1; possibly TRBD1 for D (6 bases). Looked up from germline, CDR1 is LGHDT and CDR2 is YNNKEL (reference sequence). The V end lost 1 base, the J end lost 6 bases, and 9 bases lay between the germline ends. The CDR3 length is 13 residues. CDR3 sequence reads: CASSQGGQPEAFF. Written as DNA, the CDR3 is TGTGCCAGCAGCCAAGGGGGGCAGCCTGAAGCTTTCTTT.

The chain couples TRBV9 to TRBJ1-6, with D maybe TRBD1 (6 bases). Trimming removed 1 base from V and 7 bases from J, with 9 bases in between. This CDR3 contains 14 residues. Germline V CDR1 and CDR2: SGDLS, YYNGEE. CDR3 loop: CASSVTGNNSPLHF. The CDR3 DNA reads TGTGCCAGCAGCGTAACAGGGAACAATTCACCCCTCCACTTT.